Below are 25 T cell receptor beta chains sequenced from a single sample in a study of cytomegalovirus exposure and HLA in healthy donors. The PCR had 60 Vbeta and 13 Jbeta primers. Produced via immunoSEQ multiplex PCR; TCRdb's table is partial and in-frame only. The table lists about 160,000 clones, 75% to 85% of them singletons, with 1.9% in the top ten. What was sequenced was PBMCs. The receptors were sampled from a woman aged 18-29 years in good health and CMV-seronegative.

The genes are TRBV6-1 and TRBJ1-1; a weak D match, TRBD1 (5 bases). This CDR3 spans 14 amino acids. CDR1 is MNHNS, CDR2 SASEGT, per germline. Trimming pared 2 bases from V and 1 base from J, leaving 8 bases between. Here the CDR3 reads CASSETGGNTEAFF. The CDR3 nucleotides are TGTGCCAGCAGTGAAACAGGCGGGAACACTGAAGCTTTCTTT.

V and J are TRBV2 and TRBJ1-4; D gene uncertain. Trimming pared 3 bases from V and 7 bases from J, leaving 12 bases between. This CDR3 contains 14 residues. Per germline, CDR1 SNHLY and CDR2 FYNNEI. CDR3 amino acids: CASSERQRGEKLFF. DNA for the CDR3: TGTGCCAGCAGTGAGCGCCAGAGAGGTGAAAAACTGTTTTTT.

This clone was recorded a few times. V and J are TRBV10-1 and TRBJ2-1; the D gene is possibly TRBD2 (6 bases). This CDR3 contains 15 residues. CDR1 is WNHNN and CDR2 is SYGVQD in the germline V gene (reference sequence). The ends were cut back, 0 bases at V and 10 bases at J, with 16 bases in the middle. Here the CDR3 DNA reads TGCGCCAGCAGTGAGTCGCTAGCGACCCGAGGGGAGCAGTTCTTC. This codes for CASSESLATRGEQFF.

The DNA of the CDR3 is TGTGCCAGTAGTCCGAAACCCTACTTCGGGGAGCTGTTTTTT. Its protein is CASSPKPYFGELFF. The chain couples TRBV19 to TRBJ2-2; D gene ambiguous. The germline V gene encodes CDR1 LNHDA and CDR2 SQIVND (reference sequence). This CDR3 spans 14 amino acids. Trimming left V 5 bases short and J 7 bases short, with 14 bases between.

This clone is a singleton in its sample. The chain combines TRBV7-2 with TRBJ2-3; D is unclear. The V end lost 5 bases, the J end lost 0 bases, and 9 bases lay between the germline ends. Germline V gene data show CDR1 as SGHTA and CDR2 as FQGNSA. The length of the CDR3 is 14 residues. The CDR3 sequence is CASSLPQSTDTQYF. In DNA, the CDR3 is TGTGCCAGCAGCCTCCCACAGAGCACAGATACGCAGTATTTT.

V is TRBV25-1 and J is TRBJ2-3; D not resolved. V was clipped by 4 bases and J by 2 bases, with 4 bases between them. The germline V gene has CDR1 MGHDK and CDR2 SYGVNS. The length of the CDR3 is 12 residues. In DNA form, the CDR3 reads TGTGCCAGCAGTGCCCACACAGATACGCAGTATTTT. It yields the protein CASSAHTDTQYF.

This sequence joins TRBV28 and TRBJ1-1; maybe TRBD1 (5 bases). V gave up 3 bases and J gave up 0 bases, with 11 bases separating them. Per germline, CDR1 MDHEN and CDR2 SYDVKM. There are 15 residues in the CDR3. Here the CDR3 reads CASSLRTRMNTEAFF. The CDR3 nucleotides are TGTGCCAGCAGTTTGAGGACAAGAATGAACACTGAAGCTTTCTTT.

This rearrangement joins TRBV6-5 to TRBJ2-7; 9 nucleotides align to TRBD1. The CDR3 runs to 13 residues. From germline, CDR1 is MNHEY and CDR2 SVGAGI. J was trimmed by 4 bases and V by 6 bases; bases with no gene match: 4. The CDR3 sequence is CASRRDRVYEQYF. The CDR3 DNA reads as TGTGCCAGCAGACGGGACAGGGTGTACGAGCAGTACTTC.

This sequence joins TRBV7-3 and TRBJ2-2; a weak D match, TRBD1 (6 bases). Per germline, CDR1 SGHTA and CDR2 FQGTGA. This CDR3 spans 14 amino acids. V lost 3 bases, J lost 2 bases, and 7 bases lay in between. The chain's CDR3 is CASSFGTNTGELFF. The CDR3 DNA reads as TGTGCCAGCAGCTTTGGGACAAACACCGGGGAGCTGTTTTTT.

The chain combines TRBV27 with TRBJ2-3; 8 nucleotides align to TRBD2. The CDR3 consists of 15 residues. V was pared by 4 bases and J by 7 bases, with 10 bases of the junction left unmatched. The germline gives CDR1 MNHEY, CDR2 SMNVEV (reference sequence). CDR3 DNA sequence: TGTGCCAGCAGTTGGGTTGTTAGCGGGATAAATACGCAGTATTTT. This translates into CASSWVVSGINTQYF.

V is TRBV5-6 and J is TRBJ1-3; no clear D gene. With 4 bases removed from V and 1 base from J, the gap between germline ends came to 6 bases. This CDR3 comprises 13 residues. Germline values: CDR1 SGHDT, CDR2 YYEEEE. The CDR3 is CASSPRSGNTIYF. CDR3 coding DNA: TGTGCCAGCAGCCCGCGATCTGGAAACACCATATATTTT.

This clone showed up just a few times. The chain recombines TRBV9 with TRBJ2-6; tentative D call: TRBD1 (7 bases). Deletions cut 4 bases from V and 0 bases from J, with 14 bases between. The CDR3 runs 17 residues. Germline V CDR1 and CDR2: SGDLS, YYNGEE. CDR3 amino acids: CASSSQGGSSGANVLTF. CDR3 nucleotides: TGTGCCAGCAGCTCGCAGGGGGGAAGCTCTGGGGCCAACGTCCTGACTTTC.

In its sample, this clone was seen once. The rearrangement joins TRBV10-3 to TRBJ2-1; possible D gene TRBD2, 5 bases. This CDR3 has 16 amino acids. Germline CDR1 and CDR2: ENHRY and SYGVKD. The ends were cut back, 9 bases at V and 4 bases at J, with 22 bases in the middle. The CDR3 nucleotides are TGTGCCATGGCCTCCCAAGTTAGAGGGTCATACAATGAGCAGTTCTTC. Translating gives CAMASQVRGSYNEQFF.

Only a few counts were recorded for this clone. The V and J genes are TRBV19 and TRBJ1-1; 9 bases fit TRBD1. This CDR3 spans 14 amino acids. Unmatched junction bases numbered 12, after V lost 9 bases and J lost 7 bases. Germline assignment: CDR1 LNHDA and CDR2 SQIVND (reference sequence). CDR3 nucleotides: TGTGCCAGCAGGGAGGGACAGGGAGGGCGTGAAGCTTTCTTT. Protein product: CASREGQGGREAFF.

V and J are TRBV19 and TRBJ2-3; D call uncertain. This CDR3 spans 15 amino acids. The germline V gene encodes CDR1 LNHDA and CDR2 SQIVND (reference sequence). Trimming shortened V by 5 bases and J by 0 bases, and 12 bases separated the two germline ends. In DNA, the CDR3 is TGTGCCAGTAGTGGCTCTGGGCTTAGCACAGATACGCAGTATTTT. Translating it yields CASSGSGLSTDTQYF.

The CDR3 loop reads CSVASGQGQGYF. The DNA for the CDR3 is TGCAGCGTTGCGTCGGGACAGGGGCAGGGGTACTTC. This chain uses TRBV29-1 with TRBJ2-5, with 10 bases aligning to TRBD1. From germline, CDR1 is SQVTM and CDR2 ANQGSEA. With V trimmed by 4 bases and J by 13 bases, 9 bases remained unmatched. CDR3 length: 12 amino acids.

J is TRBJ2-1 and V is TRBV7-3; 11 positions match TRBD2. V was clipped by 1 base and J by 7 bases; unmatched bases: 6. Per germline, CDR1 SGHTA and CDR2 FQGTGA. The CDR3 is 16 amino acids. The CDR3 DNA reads TGTGCCAGCAGCTTAATGAGTAGCGGGAGGGGGAATGAGCAGTTCTTC. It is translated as CASSLMSSGRGNEQFF.

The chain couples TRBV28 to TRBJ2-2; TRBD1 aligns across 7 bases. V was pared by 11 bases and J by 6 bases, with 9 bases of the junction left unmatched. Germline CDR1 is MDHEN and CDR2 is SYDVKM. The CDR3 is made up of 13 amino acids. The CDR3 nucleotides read TGTGCCTCCCGGGACAGTTGGGCCGGGGAGCTGTTTTTT. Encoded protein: CASRDSWAGELFF.

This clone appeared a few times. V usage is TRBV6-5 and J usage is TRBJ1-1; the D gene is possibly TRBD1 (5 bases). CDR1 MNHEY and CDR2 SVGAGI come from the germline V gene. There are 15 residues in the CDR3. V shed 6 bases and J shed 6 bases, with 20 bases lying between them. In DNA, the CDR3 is TGTGCCAGCAGCAACGACTACGGGGGGAAGGCTGAAGCTTTCTTT. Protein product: CASSNDYGGKAEAFF.

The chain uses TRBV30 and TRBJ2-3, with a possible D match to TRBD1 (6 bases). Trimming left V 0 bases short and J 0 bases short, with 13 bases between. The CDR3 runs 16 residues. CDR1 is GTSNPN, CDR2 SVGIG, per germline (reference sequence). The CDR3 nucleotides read TGTGCCTGGAGTGTACTCGGACAGACAAGCACAGATACGCAGTATTTT. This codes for CAWSVLGQTSTDTQYF. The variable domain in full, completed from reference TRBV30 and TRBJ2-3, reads SQTIHQWPATLVQPVGSPLSLECTVEGTSNPNLYWYRQAAGRGLQLLFYSVGIGQISSEVPQNLSASRPQDRQFILSSKKLLLSDSGFYLCAWSVLGQTSTDTQYFGPGTRLTVL.

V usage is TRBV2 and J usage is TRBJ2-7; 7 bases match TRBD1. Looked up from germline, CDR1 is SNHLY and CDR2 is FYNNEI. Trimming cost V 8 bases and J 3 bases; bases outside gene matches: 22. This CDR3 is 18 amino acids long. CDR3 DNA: TGTGCCAGCTTTGGAGTCCCGAGCCGGGGACAGCGTTTCTACGAGCAGTACTTC. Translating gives CASFGVPSRGQRFYEQYF.

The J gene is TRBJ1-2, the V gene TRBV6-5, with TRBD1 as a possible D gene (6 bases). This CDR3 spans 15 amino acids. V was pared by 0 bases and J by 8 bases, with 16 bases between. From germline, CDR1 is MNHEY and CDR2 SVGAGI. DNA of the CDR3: TGTGCCAGCAGTTACTCAATGTCAGGGGCCCTCGGCTACACCTTC. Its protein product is CASSYSMSGALGYTF.

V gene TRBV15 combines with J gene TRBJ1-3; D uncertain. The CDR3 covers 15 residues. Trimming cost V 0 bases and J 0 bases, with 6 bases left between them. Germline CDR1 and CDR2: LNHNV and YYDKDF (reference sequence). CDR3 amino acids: CATSRELSSGNTIYF. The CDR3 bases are TGTGCCACCAGCAGAGAACTGAGCTCTGGAAACACCATATATTTT.

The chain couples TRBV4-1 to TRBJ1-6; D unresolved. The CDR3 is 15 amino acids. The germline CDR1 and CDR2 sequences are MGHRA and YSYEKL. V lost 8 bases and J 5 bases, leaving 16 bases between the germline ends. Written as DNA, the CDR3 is TGCGCCAGCCACCGGGTGGAGTTTGATAATTCACCCCTCCACTTT. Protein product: CASHRVEFDNSPLHF.

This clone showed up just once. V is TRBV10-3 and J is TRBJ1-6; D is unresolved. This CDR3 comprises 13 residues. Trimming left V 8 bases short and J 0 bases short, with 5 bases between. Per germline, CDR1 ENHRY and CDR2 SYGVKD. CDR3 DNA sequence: TGTGCCATCCGCAGCTCCTATAATTCACCCCTCCACTTT. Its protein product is CAIRSSYNSPLHF.